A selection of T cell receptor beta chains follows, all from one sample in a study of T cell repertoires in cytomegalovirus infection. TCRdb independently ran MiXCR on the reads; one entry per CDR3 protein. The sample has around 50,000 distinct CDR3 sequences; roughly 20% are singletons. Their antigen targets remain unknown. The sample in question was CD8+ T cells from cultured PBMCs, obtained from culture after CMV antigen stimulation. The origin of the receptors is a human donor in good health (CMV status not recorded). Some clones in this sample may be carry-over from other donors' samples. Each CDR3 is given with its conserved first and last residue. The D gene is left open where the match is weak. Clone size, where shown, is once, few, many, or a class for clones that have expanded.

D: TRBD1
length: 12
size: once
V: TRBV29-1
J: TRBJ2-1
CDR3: CSEGQGYNEQFF
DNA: TGCAGCGAGGGACAGGGGTACAATGAGCAGTTCTTC

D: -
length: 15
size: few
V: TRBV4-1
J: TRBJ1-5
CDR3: CASSQDHGGYQPQHF
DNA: TGCGCCAGCAGCCAAGATCATGGGGGATATCAGCCCCAGCATTTT

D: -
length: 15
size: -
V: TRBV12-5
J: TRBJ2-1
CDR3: CASGLVESRDSEQFF
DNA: TGTGCTAGTGGTTTGGTCGAATCCCGGGACTCTGAGCAGTTCTTC

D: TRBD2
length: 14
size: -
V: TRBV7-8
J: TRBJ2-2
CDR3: CASSFSSGERELFF
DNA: TGTGCCAGCAGCTTCTCTAGCGGGGAGAGGGAGCTGTTTTTT

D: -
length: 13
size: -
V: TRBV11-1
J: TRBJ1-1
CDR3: CASSSGTSTEAFF
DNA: TGTGCCAGCAGCTCGGGGACAAGCACTGAAGCTTTCTTT

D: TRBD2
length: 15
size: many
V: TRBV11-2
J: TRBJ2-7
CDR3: CASIRPAGGTHEQYF
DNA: TGTGCCAGCATCCGTCCGGCGGGAGGAACCCACGAGCAGTACTTC

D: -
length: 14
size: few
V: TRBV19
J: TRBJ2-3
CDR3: CASRDPHRTDTQYF
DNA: TGTGCCAGCCGGGACCCCCATCGCACAGATACGCAGTATTTT

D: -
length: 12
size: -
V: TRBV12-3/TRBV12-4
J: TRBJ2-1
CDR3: CASTEKGYEQFF
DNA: TGTGCCAGCACCGAAAAAGGGTATGAGCAGTTCTTC

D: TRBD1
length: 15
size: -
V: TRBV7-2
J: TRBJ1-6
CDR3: CASTPSGQGNSPLHF
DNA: TGTGCCAGCACACCCAGCGGACAGGGGAATTCACCCCTCCACTTT

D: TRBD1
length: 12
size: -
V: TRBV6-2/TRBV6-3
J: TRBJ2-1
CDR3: CASSRDSNEQFF
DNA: TGTGCCAGCAGCCGGGACAGCAATGAGCAGTTCTTC

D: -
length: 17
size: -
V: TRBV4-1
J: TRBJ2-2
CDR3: CASSQVVRFRATGELFF
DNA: TGCGCCAGCAGCCAAGTTGTGCGTTTCAGGGCCACCGGGGAGCTGTTTTTT

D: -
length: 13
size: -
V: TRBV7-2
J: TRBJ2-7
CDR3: CASSYMLGYEQYF
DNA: TGTGCCAGCAGCTACATGTTGGGTTACGAGCAGTACTTC

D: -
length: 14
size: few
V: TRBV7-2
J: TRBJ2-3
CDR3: CASRSTGSSDTQYF
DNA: TGTGCCAGCAGGAGCACAGGGAGCTCAGATACGCAGTATTTT

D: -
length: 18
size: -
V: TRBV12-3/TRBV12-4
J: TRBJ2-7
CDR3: CASSLAPQGTVFRYEQYF
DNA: TGTGCCAGCAGTTTAGCCCCTCAGGGGACGGTGTTTCGCTACGAGCAGTACTTC

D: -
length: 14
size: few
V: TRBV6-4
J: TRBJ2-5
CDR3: CASSLTVGQETQYF
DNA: TGTGCCAGCAGTCTGACAGTTGGGCAAGAGACCCAGTACTTC

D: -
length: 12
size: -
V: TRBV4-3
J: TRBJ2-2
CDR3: CASSDYGGGLFF
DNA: TGCGCCAGCAGCGACTATGGAGGGGGGCTGTTTTTT

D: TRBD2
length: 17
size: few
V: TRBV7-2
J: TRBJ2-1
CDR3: CASSQNSGRFSYNEQFF
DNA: TGTGCCAGCAGCCAAAATAGCGGGAGGTTCTCCTACAATGAGCAGTTCTTC

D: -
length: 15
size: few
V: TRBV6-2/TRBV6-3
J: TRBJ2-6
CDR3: CASTQRSSGANVLTF
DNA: TGTGCCAGCACTCAGCGCAGCTCTGGGGCCAACGTCCTGACTTTC

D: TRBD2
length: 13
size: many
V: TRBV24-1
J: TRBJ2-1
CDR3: CAIGTSGNNEQFF
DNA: TGTGCAATCGGGACTAGCGGAAACAATGAGCAGTTCTTC

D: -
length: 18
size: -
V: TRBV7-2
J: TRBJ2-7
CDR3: CASSPGGSGLAGIYEQYF
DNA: TGTGCCAGCAGCCCGGGTGGCTCGGGACTGGCGGGGATCTACGAGCAGTACTTC

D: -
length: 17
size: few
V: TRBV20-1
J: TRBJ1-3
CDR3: CSARVIGTDFSGNTVYF
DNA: TGCAGTGCTAGAGTGATAGGAACTGACTTTTCTGGAAACACCGTATATTTT

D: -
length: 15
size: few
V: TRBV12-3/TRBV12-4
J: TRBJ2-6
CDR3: CASNPRISGANVLTF
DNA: TGTGCCAGCAACCCTCGGATCTCTGGGGCCAACGTCCTGACTTTC

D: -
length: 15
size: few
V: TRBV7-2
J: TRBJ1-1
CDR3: CASSLAMGADTEAFF
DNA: TGTGCCAGCAGCTTAGCTATGGGAGCGGATACTGAAGCTTTCTTT

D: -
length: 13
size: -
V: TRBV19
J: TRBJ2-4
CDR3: CASSPWGQDIQYF
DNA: TGTGCCAGTAGCCCTTGGGGTCAAGACATTCAGTACTTC

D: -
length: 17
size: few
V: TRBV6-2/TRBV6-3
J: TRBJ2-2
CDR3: CASSYLSRHANTGELFF
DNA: TGTGCCAGCAGTTACCTAAGTAGGCACGCGAACACCGGGGAGCTGTTTTTT

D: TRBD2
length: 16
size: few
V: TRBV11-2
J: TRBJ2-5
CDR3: CASSRSLAGDLGTQYF
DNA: TGTGCCAGCAGCCGGAGCCTAGCGGGGGACTTGGGGACCCAGTACTTC

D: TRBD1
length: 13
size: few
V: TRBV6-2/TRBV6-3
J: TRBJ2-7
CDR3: CASKPGQSYEQYF
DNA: TGTGCCAGCAAGCCGGGACAGAGCTACGAGCAGTACTTC

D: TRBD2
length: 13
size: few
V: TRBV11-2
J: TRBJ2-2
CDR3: CASKRGGTGELFF
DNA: TGTGCCTCAAAGCGGGGAGGTACCGGGGAGCTGTTTTTT

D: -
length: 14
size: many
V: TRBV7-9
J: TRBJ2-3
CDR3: CASSGSRPPGTQYF
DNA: TGTGCCAGCAGCGGGTCTCGCCCCCCTGGCACGCAGTATTTT

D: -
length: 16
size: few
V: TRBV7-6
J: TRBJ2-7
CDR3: CASSFLLGDRPYEQYF
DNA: TGTGCCAGCAGCTTCCTACTCGGAGACAGGCCATACGAGCAGTACTTC

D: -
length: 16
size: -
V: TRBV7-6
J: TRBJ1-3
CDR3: CASSSRPGFSGDTIYF
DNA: TGTGCCAGCAGCTCGCGTCCAGGGTTCTCTGGAGACACCATATATTTT

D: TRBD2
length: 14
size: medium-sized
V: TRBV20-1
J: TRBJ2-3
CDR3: CSANGLADTDTQYF
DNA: TGCAGTGCTAATGGACTAGCGGACACAGATACGCAGTATTTT

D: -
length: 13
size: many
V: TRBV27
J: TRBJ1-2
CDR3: CASSLSTGYGYTF
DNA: TGTGCCAGCAGTTTATCGACAGGCTATGGCTACACCTTC

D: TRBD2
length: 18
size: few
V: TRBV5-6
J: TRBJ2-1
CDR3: CASSLASAAGGSYNEQFF
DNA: TGTGCCAGCAGCTTGGCGTCGGCAGCGGGAGGCTCCTACAATGAGCAGTTCTTC

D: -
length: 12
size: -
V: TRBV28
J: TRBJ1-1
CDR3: CASSSGALKAFF
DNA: TGTGCCAGCAGTTCAGGGGCACTAAAAGCTTTCTTT

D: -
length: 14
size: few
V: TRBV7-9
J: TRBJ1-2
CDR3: CASSPPSEADGYTF
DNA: TGTGCCAGCAGCCCCCCGTCTGAGGCCGATGGCTACACCTTC

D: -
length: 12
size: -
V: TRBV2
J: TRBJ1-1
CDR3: CASSEKGTEAFF
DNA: TGTGCCAGCAGTGAGAAGGGTACTGAAGCTTTCTTT

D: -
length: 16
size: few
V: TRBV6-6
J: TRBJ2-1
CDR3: CASSYSGAAANNEQFF
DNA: TGTGCCAGCAGTTACTCGGGAGCGGCCGCAAACAATGAGCAGTTCTTC

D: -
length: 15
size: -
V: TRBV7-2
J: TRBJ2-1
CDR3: CASSLRRGTHNEQFF
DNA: TGTGCCAGCAGCTTGCGGCGCGGCACCCACAATGAGCAGTTCTTC

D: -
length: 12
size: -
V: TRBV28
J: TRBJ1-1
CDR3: CASRHPLAGAFF
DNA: TGTGCCAGCAGGCACCCGCTAGCGGGAGCTTTCTTT

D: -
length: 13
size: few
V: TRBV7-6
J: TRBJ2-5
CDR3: CASSFPGEGTQYF
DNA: TGTGCCAGCAGCTTTCCAGGGGAAGGGACCCAGTACTTC

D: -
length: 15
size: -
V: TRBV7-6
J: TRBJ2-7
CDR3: CASSTLLGKTYEQYF
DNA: TGTGCCAGCAGCACTCTCCTTGGGAAGACCTACGAGCAGTACTTC

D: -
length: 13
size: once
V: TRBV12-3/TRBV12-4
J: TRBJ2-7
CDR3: CASSLAGRSEQYF
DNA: TGTGCCAGCAGTTTGGCGGGTCGGAGTGAGCAGTACTTC

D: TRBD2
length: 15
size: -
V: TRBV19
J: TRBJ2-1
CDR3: CASSFVSGSYNEQFF
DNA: TGTGCCAGTAGTTTCGTTAGCGGGAGCTACAATGAGCAGTTCTTC

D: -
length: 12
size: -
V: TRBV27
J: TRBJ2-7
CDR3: CATRGRFWEQYF
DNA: TGTGCCACCCGCGGACGGTTTTGGGAGCAGTACTTC

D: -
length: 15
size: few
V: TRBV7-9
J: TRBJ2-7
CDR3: CASSLTWTVRDEQYF
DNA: TGTGCCAGCAGCTTGACCTGGACAGTCCGCGACGAGCAGTACTTC

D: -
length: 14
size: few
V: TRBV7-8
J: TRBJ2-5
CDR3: CASSSWDLSETQYF
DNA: TGTGCCAGCAGCTCCTGGGACTTATCAGAGACCCAGTACTTC

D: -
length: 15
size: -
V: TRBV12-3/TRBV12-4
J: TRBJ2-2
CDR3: CASSPSGQGGGELFF
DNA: TGTGCCAGCAGTCCCTCCGGACAGGGAGGGGGGGAGCTGTTTTTT

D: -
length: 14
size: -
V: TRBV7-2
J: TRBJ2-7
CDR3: CASSLGVGGYEQYF
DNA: TGTGCCAGCAGCTTAGGGGTGGGCGGCTACGAGCAGTACTTC

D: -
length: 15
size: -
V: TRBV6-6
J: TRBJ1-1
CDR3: CASRRGIVGNTEAFF
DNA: TGTGCCAGCCGGAGGGGAATTGTAGGGAACACTGAAGCTTTCTTT

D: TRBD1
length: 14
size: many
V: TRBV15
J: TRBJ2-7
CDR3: CATSARDRGYEQYF
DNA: TGTGCCACCAGCGCCCGGGACAGGGGCTACGAGCAGTACTTC

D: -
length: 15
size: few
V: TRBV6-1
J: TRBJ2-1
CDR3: CASGGGPVSYNEQFF
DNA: TGTGCCAGCGGAGGGGGGCCTGTGTCCTACAATGAGCAGTTCTTC

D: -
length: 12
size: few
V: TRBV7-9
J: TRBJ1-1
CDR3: CASSLSATEAFF
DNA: TGTGCCAGCAGCTTATCGGCCACTGAAGCTTTCTTT

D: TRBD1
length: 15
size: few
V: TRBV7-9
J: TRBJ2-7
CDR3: CASSSGTGGPNEQYF
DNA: TGTGCCAGCAGCTCCGGGACAGGGGGCCCCAACGAGCAGTACTTC

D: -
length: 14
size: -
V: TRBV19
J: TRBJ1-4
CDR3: CASSMQGTNEKLFF
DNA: TGTGCCAGTAGTATGCAGGGGACTAATGAAAAACTGTTTTTT

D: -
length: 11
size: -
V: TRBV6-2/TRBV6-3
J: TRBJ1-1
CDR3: CASSYVHLAFF
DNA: TGTGCCAGCAGTTACGTCCATCTGGCTTTCTTT

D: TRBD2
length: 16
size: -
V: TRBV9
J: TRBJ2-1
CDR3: CASSHRLAGVVDEQFF
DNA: TGTGCCAGCAGTCATCGACTAGCGGGAGTAGTAGATGAGCAGTTCTTC